These 17 T cell receptor beta chains were sequenced from one sample in a study of T cell repertoires in cytomegalovirus infection. These receptors' targets are unknown. A single record per CDR3 protein comes from TCRdb applying MiXCR to the reads. In the table there are approximately 260,000 distinct CDR3 sequences, 22% of which are singletons. This specimen consisted of cultured PBMCs, obtained from culture after CMV antigen stimulation. These receptor sequences come from a human donor in good health (CMV status not recorded). Some clones in this sample may be carry-over from other donors' samples.

As for this clonotype: Being one base from a much bigger clone, this may be a read error. The chain has TRBV7-2 and TRBJ2-7, with TRBD2 matching over 7 bases. From germline, CDR1 is SGHTA and CDR2 FQGNSA. This CDR3 has 15 residues. The CDR3 sequence is CVSNRRGGSFNEQYF. CDR3 coding DNA: TGTGTCAGCAACCGTAGGGGCGGGAGCTTCAACGAGCAGTACTTC.

This clonotype was detected only a few times. The chain links TRBV28 to TRBJ2-2, with D possibly TRBD2 on 6 matching bases. CDR1 is MDHEN and CDR2 is SYDVKM in the germline V gene. V was pared by 10 bases and J by 6 bases, with 18 bases between. The CDR3 consists of 14 residues. The CDR3 DNA follows: TGTGCCACCCGGGACTCCCAATGGGCCGGGGAGCTGTTTTTT. This gives the protein CATRDSQWAGELFF.

This clonotype was detected a few times. The J gene is TRBJ2-7, the V gene TRBV5-1; 8 bases agree with TRBD1. CDR3 length: 15 residues. V lost 5 bases to trimming and J lost 1 base; unmatched junction nucleotides: 8. The germline V gene encodes CDR1 SGHRS and CDR2 YFSETQ. DNA of the CDR3: TGCGCCAGCAGTGATCCGGACAGGGTTTCCTACGAGCAGTACTTC. Protein sequence: CASSDPDRVSYEQYF.

This clonotype was seen only a few times. The V and J genes are TRBV2 and TRBJ1-5, with unresolved D. V dropped 6 bases and J dropped 3 bases, with 18 bases sitting between them. CDR3 length: 16 residues. The germline CDR1 and CDR2 sequences are SNHLY and FYNNEI. In DNA form, the CDR3 reads TGTGCCAGCAGCCTTTGGGCGACGGAGGCCAATCAGCCCCAGCATTTT. Amino acid sequence: CASSLWATEANQPQHF.

In this sample, this clonotype turned up a few times. The chain uses TRBV7-2 and TRBJ2-7; 9 nucleotides align to TRBD2. The CDR3 is made up of 15 amino acids. Germline V CDR1 and CDR2: SGHTA, FQGNSA. Trimming took 5 bases from V and 2 from J; bases not matched to a gene: 7. The CDR3 region is CASSPSTSGAYEQYF. The CDR3 nucleotides read TGTGCCAGCAGCCCGTCGACTAGCGGTGCCTACGAGCAGTACTTC.

This clonotype has a handful of counts. The genes are TRBV6-1 and TRBJ1-1, with 9 bases aligning to TRBD1. The germline V gene encodes CDR1 MNHNS and CDR2 SASEGT. The CDR3 runs to 14 residues. V lost 4 bases, J lost 6 bases, and 6 bases stayed unmatched. The CDR3 here is CASSGTGVRPEAFF. The CDR3 region has the DNA TGTGCCAGCAGTGGGACAGGGGTCCGCCCTGAAGCTTTCTTT.

This clonotype has more than one count but fewer than ten. The chain joins TRBV27 to TRBJ2-7; D might be TRBD2 (6 bases). The CDR3 sequence is 16 residues long. Per germline, CDR1 MNHEY and CDR2 SMNVEV (reference sequence). Deletions cut 2 bases from V and 2 bases from J, with 16 bases between. The CDR3 spells CASSLRFGGGTYEQYF. The CDR3, as DNA: TGTGCCAGCAGTTTAAGGTTCGGGGGAGGAACCTACGAGCAGTACTTC.

J is TRBJ2-3 and V is TRBV7-2; the match to TRBD2 covers 13 bases. The length of the CDR3 is 19 residues. Germline loops: CDR1 SGHTA, CDR2 FQGNSA. The V segment lost 4 bases and the J segment 5 bases; nucleotides outside the gene matches: 15. CDR3 sequence reads: CASSSLGGTSGILKDTQYF. CDR3 bases: TGTGCCAGCAGCTCATTAGGAGGGACTAGCGGGATCCTCAAAGATACGCAGTATTTT.

This clonotype was observed a few times. The chain combines TRBV14 with TRBJ2-7, with 10 nucleotides matching TRBD2. The CDR3 totals 15 residues. In germline, CDR1 is SGHDN, CDR2 FVKESK. The junction had 6 bases not matched to a gene; V was cut back by 2 bases and J by 5 bases. The CDR3 DNA reads as TGTGCCAGCAGCCAATACCTAGCGGGAGACCACGAGCAGTACTTC. It is translated as CASSQYLAGDHEQYF.

The chain combines TRBV5-1 with TRBJ2-3; D gene unclear. The CDR3 runs 14 residues. The germline V gene encodes CDR1 SGHRS and CDR2 YFSETQ. V lost 0 bases and J 2 bases, leaving 7 bases between the germline ends. The CDR3 region has the DNA TGCGCCAGCAGCTTGGTCCCAGTCACAGATACGCAGTATTTT. It is translated as CASSLVPVTDTQYF.

Only a few counts were recorded for this clonotype. The chain recombines TRBV20-1 with TRBJ2-1; TRBD2 matches at 10 bases. The ends lost 6 bases at V and 12 bases at J; junction bases unmatched: 14. Germline loops: CDR1 DFQATT, CDR2 SNEGSKA (reference sequence). This CDR3 comprises 14 residues. The CDR3 sequence: CSAPGTSDQRGQFF. Here the CDR3 DNA reads TGCAGTGCACCCGGGACTAGCGACCAAAGGGGGCAGTTCTTC.

The V and J genes are TRBV28 and TRBJ1-1; tentatively, D is TRBD1 (6 bases). The CDR3 runs to 15 residues. The V and J ends lost 5 bases and 4 bases respectively, with 17 bases between them. Germline CDR1 and CDR2: MDHEN and SYDVKM. The CDR3 here is CASSLLTGIGTEAFF. As DNA, the CDR3 is TGTGCCAGCAGTCTCCTCACAGGGATTGGCACTGAAGCTTTCTTT.

The chain has TRBV20-1 and TRBJ2-5; D is ambiguous. CDR1 and CDR2 (germline): DFQATT, SNEGSKA (reference sequence). V was cut by 3 bases and J by 5 bases, with 10 bases left in between. The CDR3 is made up of 12 amino acids. In DNA form, the CDR3 reads TGCAGTGCTAGCAGGAGTTGGGAGACCCAGTACTTC. This sequence encodes CSASRSWETQYF.

This clonotype was seen ten or more times. V and J are TRBV6-5 and TRBJ2-5; TRBD2 matches at 7 bases. The V gene end was trimmed by 0 bases and the J gene end by 2 bases; junction bases not matched to a gene: 6. The CDR3 is made up of 16 amino acids. Germline V gene data show CDR1 as MNHEY and CDR2 as SVGAGI. DNA of the CDR3: TGTGCCAGCAGTTACTCTGGAGCGGGAAAACAAGAGACCCAGTACTTC. It translates to CASSYSGAGKQETQYF.

The chain links TRBV3-1 to TRBJ2-5, with TRBD1 matching over 8 bases. There are 21 residues in the CDR3. With 1 base clipped from V and 2 bases from J, the junction kept 21 bases outside the gene matches. Germline V CDR1 and CDR2: LGHDT, YNNKEL (reference sequence). CDR3 sequence (DNA): TGTGCCAGCAGCCAAGTTGGGGGGATGGACAGGGATCCAACCCTGCAAGAGACCCAGTACTTC. Its protein product is CASSQVGGMDRDPTLQETQYF.

The sample holds many counts of this clonotype. The rearrangement links TRBV6-2 or TRBV6-3 to TRBJ2-2, with unresolved D. This CDR3 contains 18 residues. Per the germline V gene, CDR1 is MNHEY and CDR2 is SVGEGT. Trimming took off 2 bases at V and 0 bases at J, with 16 bases between the two ends. CDR3 bases: TGTGCCAGCAGTTACGAAAACAAGAATCCCGCGAACACCGGGGAGCTGTTTTTT. It codes for CASSYENKNPANTGELFF.

This clonotype was seen more than once but under ten times. The chain has TRBV12-3 or TRBV12-4 and TRBJ2-7, with unresolved D. Trimming removed 6 bases from V and 3 bases from J, with 30 bases in between. The CDR3 is 19 residues long. CDR3 region: CASSCPVIERHSSNYEQYV. Here the CDR3 DNA reads TGTGCCAGCAGCTGTCCCGTTATTGAGCGTCACTCCTCCAACTACGAGCAGTACGTC.